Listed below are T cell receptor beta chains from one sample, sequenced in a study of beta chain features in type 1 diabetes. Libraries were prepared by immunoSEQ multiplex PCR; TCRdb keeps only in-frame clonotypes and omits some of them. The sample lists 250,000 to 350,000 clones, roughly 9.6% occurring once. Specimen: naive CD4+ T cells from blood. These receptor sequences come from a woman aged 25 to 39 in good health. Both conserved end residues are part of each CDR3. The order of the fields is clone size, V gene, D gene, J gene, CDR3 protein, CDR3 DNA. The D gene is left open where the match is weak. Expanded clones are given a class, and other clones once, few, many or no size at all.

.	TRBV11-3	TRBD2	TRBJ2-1	CASSSAGSSYNEQFF	TGTGCCAGCAGCTCAGCGGGGAGCTCCTACAATGAGCAGTTCTTC
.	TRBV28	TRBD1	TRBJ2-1	CASSFSGQGPNEQFF	TGTGCCAGCAGTTTTTCGGGACAGGGGCCGAATGAGCAGTTCTTC
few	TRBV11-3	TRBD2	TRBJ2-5	CASSQGLAGTKTQYF	TGTGCCAGCAGCCAGGGACTAGCGGGAACAAAGACCCAGTACTTC
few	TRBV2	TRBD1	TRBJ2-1	CASSSGGSSYNEQFF	TGTGCCAGCAGCTCAGGGGGAAGCTCCTACAATGAGCAGTTCTTC
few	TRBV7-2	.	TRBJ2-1	CASSQQLGYYNEQFF	TGTGCCAGCAGTCAGCAGCTGGGCTACTACAATGAGCAGTTCTTC
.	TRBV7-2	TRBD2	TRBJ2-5	CASRRGGQETQYF	TGTGCCAGCCGGCGGGGGGGCCAAGAGACCCAGTACTTC
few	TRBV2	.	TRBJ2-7	CASSTQETYEQYF	TGTGCCAGCAGTACACAGGAAACCTACGAGCAGTACTTC
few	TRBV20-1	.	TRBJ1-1	CSGTGWAEAFF	TGCAGTGGCACAGGGTGGGCTGAAGCTTTCTTT
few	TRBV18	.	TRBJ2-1	CASSPRSGSYNEQFF	TGTGCCAGCTCACCTCGTTCAGGCTCCTACAATGAGCAGTTCTTC
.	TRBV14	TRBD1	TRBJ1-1	CASSQSRDSYMNTEAFF	TGTGCCAGCAGCCAAAGCCGGGACAGCTATATGAACACTGAAGCTTTCTTT